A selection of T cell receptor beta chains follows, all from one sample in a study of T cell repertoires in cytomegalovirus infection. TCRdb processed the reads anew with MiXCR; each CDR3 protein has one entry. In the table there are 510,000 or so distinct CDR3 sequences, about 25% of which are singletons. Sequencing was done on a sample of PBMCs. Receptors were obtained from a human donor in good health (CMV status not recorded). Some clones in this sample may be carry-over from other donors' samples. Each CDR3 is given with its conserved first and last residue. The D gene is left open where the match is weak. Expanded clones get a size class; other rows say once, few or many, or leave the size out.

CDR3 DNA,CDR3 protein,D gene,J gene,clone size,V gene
TGTGCCACTCAGGGCCCCACTGAAGCTTTCTTT,CATQGPTEAFF,-,TRBJ1-1,-,TRBV6-1
TGTGCCAGCAGAGATCAAAAGGGTGGAGAGACCCAGTACTTC,CASRDQKGGETQYF,-,TRBJ2-5,few,TRBV6-5
TGTGCCAGCAACTTTGGGGGGAGCACCGGGGAGCTGTTTTTT,CASNFGGSTGELFF,-,TRBJ2-2,many,TRBV7-2
TGCGCCAGCAGCCAAGAGGGAAGAGGAGACACTGAAGCTTTCTTT,CASSQEGRGDTEAFF,-,TRBJ1-1,-,TRBV4-3
TGTGCCAGCAGCCTTCGTCGGACTACTACCAATGAGCAGTTCTTC,CASSLRRTTTNEQFF,-,TRBJ2-1,few,TRBV7-2
TGTGCCAGCAGCTTAGAACCGGGGGGCGGTGAAGCTTTCTTT,CASSLEPGGGEAFF,-,TRBJ1-1,few,TRBV7-2
TGTGCCAGCAGCACCTGGGGGGCCTCGGGTGGAAACACCATATATTTT,CASSTWGASGGNTIYF,-,TRBJ1-3,many,TRBV7-2
TGTGCCAGCAGTTATCTAGTGGATGTCCCAGATACGCAGTATTTT,CASSYLVDVPDTQYF,-,TRBJ2-3,many,TRBV12-3/TRBV12-4
TGTGCCAGCAGCTCAACCGGGACCGGTCCCTACGAGCAGTACTTC,CASSSTGTGPYEQYF,-,TRBJ2-7,few,TRBV7-2
TGTGCCAGCAGCTTAGTAATTGACACTTGGCGGGGGGCCAACGTCCTGACTTTC,CASSLVIDTWRGANVLTF,-,TRBJ2-6,few,TRBV7-9